The 3 T cell receptor beta chains in this list originate from one sample, sequenced in a study of technical replicates of blood from a handful of donors. Using immunoSEQ multiplex PCR, the repertoire was profiled, and TCRdb retains in-frame clones only, with some absent. The sample includes more than 65,000 clones, about 92% of them seen just once. The sample taken for sequencing was T cells isolated from PBMCs. These receptors all stem from a human donor in good health.

The chain couples TRBV7-6 to TRBJ2-7, with unresolved D. CDR1 and CDR2 (germline): SGHVS, FNYEAQ. There are 14 residues in the CDR3. V was clipped by 0 bases and J by 4 bases, with 10 bases between them. The CDR3 region is CASSLAAGIYEQYF. DNA for the CDR3: TGTGCCAGCAGCTTAGCTGCAGGTATTTACGAGCAGTACTTC.

This chain uses TRBV28 with TRBJ2-2; D remains ambiguous. Deletions cut 7 bases from V and 1 base from J, with 19 bases between. The CDR3 length is 17 residues. Germline V gene data show CDR1 as MDHEN and CDR2 as SYDVKM. The CDR3 coding sequence is TGTGCCAGCACCATGAAACGGGTAGTTGAGAACACCGGGGAGCTGTTTTTT. Its translation is CASTMKRVVENTGELFF.

V and J are TRBV30 and TRBJ1-3; D may be TRBD1 (5 bases). The CDR3 totals 13 residues. Germline lookup yields CDR1 GTSNPN and CDR2 SVGIG (reference sequence). Trimming removed 8 bases from V and 2 bases from J, with 13 bases in between. For the CDR3, the DNA is TGTGCCGGGACGGCAGGGACTGGAAACACCATATATTTT. Translating gives CAGTAGTGNTIYF.